This TCR beta chain was recovered during a study of human T cells and chemical hapten exposure. This clonotype was seen many times. TCRdb reanalysed the RACE reads using MiXCR and keeps one entry per CDR3 protein. The sample has more than 150,000 distinct CDR3 sequences, roughly 15% seen once; the top ten hold 1.7%. The time point was: patch test 1, 2 weeks after DPC sensitization. Treatment here: therapeutic diphenylcyclopropenone sensitization with weekly scalp DPC. Germline-derived CDR1 and CDR2 are SQVTM and ANQGSEA. V was shortened by 4 bases and J by 2 bases, with 8 bases between the two germline ends. CDR3 length equals 12 residues.

The sample was whole blood, taken in connection with sensitization to the hapten diphenylcyclopropenone (DPC). The receptor was isolated from a woman aged 30 to 39 with alopecia areata. Some clones in this sample may be carry-over from other donors' samples. The chain is built from TRBV29-1 and TRBJ1-1; D gene uncertain. CDR3 residues: CSVGYGNTEAFF. CDR3 DNA: TGCAGCGTTGGTTATGGAAACACTGAAGCTTTCTTT.